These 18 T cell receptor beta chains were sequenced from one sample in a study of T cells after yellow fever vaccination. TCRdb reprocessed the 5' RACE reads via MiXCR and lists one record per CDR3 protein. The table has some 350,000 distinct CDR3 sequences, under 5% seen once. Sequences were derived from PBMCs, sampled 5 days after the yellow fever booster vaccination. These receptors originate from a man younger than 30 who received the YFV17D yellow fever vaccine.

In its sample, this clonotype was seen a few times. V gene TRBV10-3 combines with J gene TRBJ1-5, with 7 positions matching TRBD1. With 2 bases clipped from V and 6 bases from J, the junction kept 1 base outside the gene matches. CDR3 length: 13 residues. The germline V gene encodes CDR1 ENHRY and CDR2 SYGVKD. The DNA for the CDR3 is TGTGCCATCAGTGAGCAGGGGGGTCAGCCCCAGCATTTT. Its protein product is CAISEQGGQPQHF.

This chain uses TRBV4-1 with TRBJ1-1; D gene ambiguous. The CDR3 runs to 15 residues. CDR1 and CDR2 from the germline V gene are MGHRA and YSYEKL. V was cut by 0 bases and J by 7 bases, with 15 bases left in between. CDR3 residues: CASSQEAPLEGEAFF. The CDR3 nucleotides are TGCGCCAGCAGCCAAGAGGCCCCACTGGAAGGTGAAGCTTTCTTT.

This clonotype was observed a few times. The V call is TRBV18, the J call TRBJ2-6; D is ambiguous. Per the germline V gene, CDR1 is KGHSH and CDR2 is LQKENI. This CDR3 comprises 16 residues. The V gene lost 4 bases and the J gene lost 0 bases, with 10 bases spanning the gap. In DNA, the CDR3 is TGTGCCAGCTCACGCATACGTCTCTCTGGGGCCAACGTCCTGACTTTC. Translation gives CASSRIRLSGANVLTF.

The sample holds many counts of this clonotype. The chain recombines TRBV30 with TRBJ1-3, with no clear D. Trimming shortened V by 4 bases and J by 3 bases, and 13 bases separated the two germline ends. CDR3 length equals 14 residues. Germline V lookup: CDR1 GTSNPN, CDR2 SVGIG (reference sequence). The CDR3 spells CAWTRRALGNTIYF. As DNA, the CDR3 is TGTGCCTGGACCAGGCGAGCTCTTGGAAACACCATATATTTT.

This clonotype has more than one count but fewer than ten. Here the CDR3 reads CASSLKGAEQYF. The CDR3 DNA follows: TGTGCCAGCAGTTTAAAAGGGGCCGAGCAGTACTTC. This chain uses TRBV27 with TRBJ2-7, with D possibly matching TRBD1 (5 bases). V lost 2 bases and J lost 6, with 8 bases in between. The CDR3 loop spans 12 amino acids. Germline CDR1 is MNHEY and CDR2 is SMNVEV (reference sequence).

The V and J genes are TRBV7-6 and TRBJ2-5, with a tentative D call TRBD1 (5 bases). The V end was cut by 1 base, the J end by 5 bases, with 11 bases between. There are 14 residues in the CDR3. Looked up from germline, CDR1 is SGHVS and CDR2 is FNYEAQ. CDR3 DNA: TGTGCCAGCAGCTTAGATGCAGGGTGGGAGACCCAGTACTTC. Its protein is CASSLDAGWETQYF.

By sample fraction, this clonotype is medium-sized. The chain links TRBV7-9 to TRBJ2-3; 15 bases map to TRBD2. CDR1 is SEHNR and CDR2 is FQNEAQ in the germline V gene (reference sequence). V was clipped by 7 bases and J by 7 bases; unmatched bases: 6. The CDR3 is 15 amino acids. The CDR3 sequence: CASTLGTSGRHTQYF. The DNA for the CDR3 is TGTGCCAGCACCTTGGGGACTAGCGGGAGGCATACGCAGTATTTT.

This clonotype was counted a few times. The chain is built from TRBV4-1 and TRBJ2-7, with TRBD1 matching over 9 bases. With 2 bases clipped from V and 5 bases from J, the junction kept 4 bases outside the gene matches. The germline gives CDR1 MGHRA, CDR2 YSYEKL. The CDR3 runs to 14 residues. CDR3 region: CASSQRTGEHEQYV. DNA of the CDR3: TGCGCCAGCAGCCAAAGGACAGGGGAGCACGAGCAGTACGTC.

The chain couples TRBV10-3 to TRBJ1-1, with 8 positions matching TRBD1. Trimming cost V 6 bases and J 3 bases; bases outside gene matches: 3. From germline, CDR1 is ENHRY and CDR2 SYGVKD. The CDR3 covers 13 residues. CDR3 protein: CAIRADRDTEAFF. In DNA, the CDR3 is TGTGCCATCAGGGCGGACAGGGACACTGAAGCTTTCTTT.

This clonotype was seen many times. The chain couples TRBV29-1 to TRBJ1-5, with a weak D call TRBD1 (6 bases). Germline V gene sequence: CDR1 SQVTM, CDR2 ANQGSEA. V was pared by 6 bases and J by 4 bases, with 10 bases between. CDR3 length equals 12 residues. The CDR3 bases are TGCAGCGTCTCAGGGGCAAATCAGCCCCAGCATTTT. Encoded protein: CSVSGANQPQHF.

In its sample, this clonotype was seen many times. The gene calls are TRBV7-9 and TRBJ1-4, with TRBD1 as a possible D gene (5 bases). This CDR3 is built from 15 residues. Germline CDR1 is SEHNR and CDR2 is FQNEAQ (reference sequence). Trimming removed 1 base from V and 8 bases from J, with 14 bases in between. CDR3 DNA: TGTGCCAGCAGCTTAGTTAGCGTTGGGGGAGAAAAACTGTTTTTT. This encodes CASSLVSVGGEKLFF.

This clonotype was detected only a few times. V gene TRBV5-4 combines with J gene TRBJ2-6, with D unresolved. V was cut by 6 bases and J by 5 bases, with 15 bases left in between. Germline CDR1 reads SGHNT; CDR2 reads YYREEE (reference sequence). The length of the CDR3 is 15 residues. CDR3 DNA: TGTGCCAGCACCTCTGGACCAGAGTGGGCCAACGTCCTGACTTTC. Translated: CASTSGPEWANVLTF.

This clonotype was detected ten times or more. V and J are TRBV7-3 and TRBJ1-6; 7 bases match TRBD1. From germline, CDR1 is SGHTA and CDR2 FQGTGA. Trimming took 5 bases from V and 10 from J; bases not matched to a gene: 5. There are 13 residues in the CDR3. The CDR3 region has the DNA TGTGCCAGCAGCGCAGGGGGGGACTCACCCCTCCACTTT. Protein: CASSAGGDSPLHF.

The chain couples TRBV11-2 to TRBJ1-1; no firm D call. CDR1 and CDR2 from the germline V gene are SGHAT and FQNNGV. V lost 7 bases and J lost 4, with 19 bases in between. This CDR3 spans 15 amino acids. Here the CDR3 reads CASTEFGRRFTEAFF. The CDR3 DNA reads TGTGCCAGCACCGAATTTGGGCGACGTTTCACTGAAGCTTTCTTT. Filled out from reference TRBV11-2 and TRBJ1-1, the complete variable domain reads EAGVAQSPRYKIIEKRQSVAFWCNPISGHATLYWYQQILGQGPKLLIQFQNNGVVDDSQLPKDRFSAERLKGVDSTLKIQPAKLEDSAVYLCASTEFGRRFTEAFFGQGTRLTVV.

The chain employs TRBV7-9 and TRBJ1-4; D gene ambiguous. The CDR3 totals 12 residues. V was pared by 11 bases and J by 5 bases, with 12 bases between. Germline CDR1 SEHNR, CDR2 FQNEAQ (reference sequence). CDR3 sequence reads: CAVSAQNEKLFF. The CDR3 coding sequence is TGTGCCGTCAGTGCTCAGAATGAAAAACTGTTTTTT.

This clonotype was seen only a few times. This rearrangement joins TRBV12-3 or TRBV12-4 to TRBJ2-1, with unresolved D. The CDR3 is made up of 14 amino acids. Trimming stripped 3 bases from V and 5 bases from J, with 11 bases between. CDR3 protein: CASSFFGSNNEQFF. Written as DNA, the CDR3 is TGTGCCAGCAGTTTCTTCGGCAGTAACAATGAGCAGTTCTTC.

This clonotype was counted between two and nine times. CDR3 coding DNA: TGTGCCAGCAGTGAAGCCCAGGGACCCTCCGTACAGCCCCAGCATTTT. This gives the protein CASSEAQGPSVQPQHF. The V gene is TRBV6-1, the J gene TRBJ1-5; tentative D call: TRBD1 (5 bases). The CDR3 loop spans 16 amino acids. CDR1 is MNHNS, CDR2 SASEGT, per germline. Trimming removed 0 bases at V and 7 bases at J, with 16 bases between.

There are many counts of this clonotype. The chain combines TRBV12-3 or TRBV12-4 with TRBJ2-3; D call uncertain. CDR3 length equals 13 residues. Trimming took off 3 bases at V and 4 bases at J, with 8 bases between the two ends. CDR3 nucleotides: TGTGCCAGCAGTTTGGGGTTCGCAGATACGCAGTATTTT. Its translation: CASSLGFADTQYF.